The entry below gives a single TCR beta chain sequence along with its context. What it binds is not known. V was pared by 4 bases and J by 6 bases, with 21 bases between. Germline V gives CDR1 SGHAT, CDR2 FQNNGV. The CDR3 consists of 17 residues. This entry comes from a study of cytomegalovirus exposure and HLA in healthy donors. General observations from the study: Clusters of TCRs from the first cohort tended to co-occur in the approximately 120 validation repertoires (as a later analysis found). Reportedly, diagnosis of cytomegalovirus status by the classifier showed high specificity and sensitivity. The study put around 180 TCR beta chains on its list as cytomegalovirus-associated.

Profiled with immunoSEQ multiplex PCR; TCRdb holds only in-frame clones, not every one. The repertoire holds 250,000 to 400,000 clones, approximately 91% seen once, with around 0.91% in the top ten. The validation cohort, a group of 130 or so subjects, included the donors and was separate from the roughly 700-subject first cohort. V and J are TRBV11-2 and TRBJ1-4; D may be TRBD1 (5 bases). The sequence was obtained from a man aged 25-45 years in good health and CMV-seronegative. Input material: PBMCs. This CDR3 reads CASSSRGVAGKDEKLFF. DNA for the CDR3: TGTGCCAGCAGCTCCCGTGGTGTCGCAGGGAAGGATGAAAAACTGTTTTTT.